The clone carrying this T cell receptor (beta chain) was found a few times. Its target is not known. The data derive from a study of neurological immune-mediated disorders. Study-wide points: The most TCR clonal expansion was seen in HTLV-1-associated myelopathy, and the least was seen in multiple sclerosis, which fell below healthy controls.

Healthy controls were blood bank volunteers in Maryland, USA. Preparation of the unsorted libraries drew on 2 million PBMCs stored at -80 C. Germline lookup yields CDR1 MNHEY and CDR2 SVGAGI. CDR3 length: 22 residues. With 5 bases clipped from V and 1 base from J, the junction kept 24 bases outside the gene matches. 5'RACE with 10-nucleotide random UMIs generated the cDNA. One entry per CDR3 protein results from TCRdb running MiXCR on the 5' RACE reads. This table holds tens of thousands of distinct CDR3 sequences, under 30% found once. This chain links TRBV6-5 with TRBJ2-3, with TRBD2 identical over 10 bases. This TCR was recovered from a woman aged 65 to 85 in good health. The sequenced sample consisted of PBMCs. In nucleotides, the CDR3 is TGTGCCAGCAGTCCCTGGAGTCCACCGCGAGCGGGAGGGCGTTCTGGCACAGATACGCAGTATTTT. Translating it yields CASSPWSPPRAGGRSGTDTQYF.